What follows are 18 T cell receptor beta chains derived from one specimen sequenced in a study of T cells in Graves' hyperthyroidism and ophthalmopathy. Amplified regions were TCR beta CDR3 sequences from RNA transcripts. First-round RT-PCR targeting the TCR CDR3 was performed with the HTBI primer set. TCRdb itself ran the multiplex PCR reads through MiXCR, one entry per CDR3 protein. There are 350,000 or so distinct CDR3 sequences in the sample; about a sixth occur only once, and around a sixth lies in the top ten. The sequencing input was blood. The receptors shown here come from a woman aged 40-49 years with Graves' ophthalmopathy.

The sample holds a few counts of this clonotype. V is TRBV2 and J is TRBJ2-7; 8 bases are a match to TRBD2. The CDR3 length is 14 residues. The ends lost 5 bases at V and 5 bases at J; junction bases unmatched: 8. The germline V gene encodes CDR1 SNHLY and CDR2 FYNNEI. The CDR3 loop is CASSPGLVVDEQYF. For the CDR3, the DNA is TGTGCCAGCAGTCCGGGACTAGTGGTCGACGAGCAGTACTTC.

This clonotype was counted many times. The genes are TRBV29-1 and TRBJ2-7, with TRBD1 matching over 9 bases. CDR1 and CDR2 (germline): SQVTM, ANQGSEA. The CDR3 spans 12 residues. CDR3 sequence: CSGGDRAYEQYF. For the CDR3, the DNA is TGCAGTGGCGGGGACAGGGCCTACGAGCAGTACTTC.

This clonotype was recorded many times. The rearrangement links TRBV20-1 to TRBJ1-5, with D possibly matching TRBD1 (6 bases). CDR1 and CDR2 from the germline V gene are DFQATT and SNEGSKA (reference sequence). CDR3 length: 13 residues. V lost 3 bases and J 4 bases, leaving 10 bases between the germline ends. In DNA form, the CDR3 reads TGCAGTGCTAGGTGGGGGGCTAATCAGCCCCAGCATTTT. It encodes CSARWGANQPQHF.

This clonotype came up many times. The genes are TRBV5-5 and TRBJ2-4; D not resolved. The CDR3 spans 15 residues. V was clipped by 1 base and J by 0 bases, with 8 bases between them. Germline V lookup: CDR1 SGHKS, CDR2 YYEKEE (reference sequence). The CDR3: CASSLSALAKNIQYF. DNA for the CDR3: TGTGCCAGCAGCTTGTCGGCGTTAGCCAAAAACATTCAGTACTTC.

The J gene is TRBJ1-5, the V gene TRBV6-1; a weak D match, TRBD1 (6 bases). Trimming removed 6 bases from V and 2 bases from J, with 14 bases in between. The germline V gene encodes CDR1 MNHNS and CDR2 SASEGT. The CDR3 extends over 15 amino acids. The DNA for the CDR3 is TGTGCCAGCAGATCACAGGGAGTAGGCAATCAGCCCCAGCATTTT. This translates into CASRSQGVGNQPQHF.

The table lists this clonotype with many counts. V and J are TRBV6-1 and TRBJ1-2, with no clear D. V lost 4 bases and J 6 bases, leaving 12 bases between the germline ends. The CDR3 totals 13 residues. Germline CDR1 reads MNHNS; CDR2 reads SASEGT. The CDR3 reads CASSGIGLNGYTF. Here the CDR3 DNA reads TGTGCCAGCAGTGGAATAGGGCTTAATGGCTACACCTTC.

This clonotype was picked up a small number of times. This chain connects TRBV11-2 to TRBJ2-7; 10 bases agree with TRBD2. The trim removed 5 bases at V and 4 bases at J, leaving 11 bases unmatched. Germline lookup yields CDR1 SGHAT and CDR2 FQNNGV. The CDR3 extends over 16 amino acids. CDR3 nucleotides: TGTGCCAGCAGCCTATACCCTAGCGGGAGTGGGTACGAGCAGTACTTC. Amino acid sequence: CASSLYPSGSGYEQYF.

This clonotype came up many times. V and J are TRBV29-1 and TRBJ1-3; TRBD1 might be the D (6 bases). Trimming left V 4 bases short and J 3 bases short, with 13 bases between. Looked up from germline, CDR1 is SQVTM and CDR2 is ANQGSEA. This CDR3 spans 14 amino acids. In DNA form, the CDR3 reads TGCAGCGTTGGGGTGGGGGGCGTTGGAAACACCATATATTTT. Translated, it gives CSVGVGGVGNTIYF.

This clonotype came up many times. The J gene is TRBJ1-2, the V gene TRBV11-2; D unclear. The CDR3 loop spans 13 amino acids. Trimming left V 3 bases short and J 0 bases short, with 5 bases between. Per the germline V gene, CDR1 is SGHAT and CDR2 is FQNNGV. As DNA, the CDR3 is TGTGCCAGCAGCTTCACTGCTAACTATGGCTACACCTTC. Translating gives CASSFTANYGYTF.

Notes on this clonotype: A much more abundant neighbour one base away suggests this may be a read error. The rearrangement uses TRBV15 and TRBJ1-5; possibly TRBD1 for D (5 bases). The CDR3 has 17 amino acids. Germline loops: CDR1 LNHNV, CDR2 YYDKDF (reference sequence). CDR3 protein: CATSRIKAGWSNRPQHF. The CDR3 bases are TGTGCCACCAGCAGAATAAAAGCAGGGTGGAGCAATCGGCCCCAGCATTTT.

Regarding this clonotype: Mismatch with germline at one junction end may stem from a read error. The chain combines TRBV28 with TRBJ2-5; no clear D gene. Germline V CDR1 and CDR2: MDHEN, SYDVKM. This CDR3 spans 13 amino acids. The CDR3 is CVRSPTLQETQYF. The DNA of the CDR3 is TGTGTCAGAAGCCCTACCCTTCAAGAGACACAGTACTTC.

This clonotype has ten or more counts. The chain combines TRBV5-1 with TRBJ1-1, with D hard to call. Germline CDR1 SGHRS, CDR2 YFSETQ. The CDR3 covers 15 residues. Trimming removed 6 bases at V and 3 bases at J, with 18 bases between. In DNA, the CDR3 is TGCGCCAGCACCCAAGGGCGGGCTCGGGACACTGAAGCTTTCTTT. Protein sequence: CASTQGRARDTEAFF. The full variable domain, completed using reference TRBV5-1 and TRBJ1-1, is KAGVTQTPRYLIKTRGQQVTLSCSPISGHRSVSWYQQTPGQGLQFLFEYFSETQRNKGNFPGRFSGRQFSNSRSEMNVSTLELGDSALYLCASTQGRARDTEAFFGQGTRLTVV.

The rearrangement links TRBV7-2 to TRBJ2-2; D may be TRBD2 (5 bases). The CDR3 runs 15 residues. Germline V gene lookup returns CDR1 SGHTA and CDR2 FQGNSA. The ends were cut back, 2 bases at V and 4 bases at J, with 11 bases in the middle. CDR3 coding DNA: TGTGCCAGCAGCTTACGTGGGAGACTCACCGGGGAGCTGTTTTTT. This encodes CASSLRGRLTGELFF. Using reference TRBV7-2 and TRBJ2-2 for the parts outside the CDR3, the full variable domain is GAGVSQSPSNKVTEKGKDVELRCDPISGHTALYWYRQSLGQGLEFLIYFQGNSAPDKSGLPSDRFSAERTGGSVSTLTIQRTQQEDSAVYLCASSLRGRLTGELFFGEGSRLTVL.

This clonotype appeared once. The chain combines TRBV5-5 with TRBJ2-7, with 8 bases that match TRBD1. The germline gives CDR1 SGHKS, CDR2 YYEKEE (reference sequence). Trimming at V came to 5 bases and at J to 3 bases, leaving 7 bases not matched to a gene. The CDR3 runs to 14 residues. The CDR3 DNA sequence: TGTGCCAGCAGGCCGGGACAGGAGATCTACGAGCAGTACTTC. Its translation is CASRPGQEIYEQYF.

The table lists this clonotype with many counts. V is TRBV5-1 and J is TRBJ2-7, with 7 nucleotides matching TRBD2. V lost 5 bases and J lost 3; bases outside the gene matches: 11. Germline CDR1 reads SGHRS; CDR2 reads YFSETQ. The CDR3 runs 15 residues. CDR3 bases: TGCGCCAGCAGGCCCGGGACGGGGGAGGGCTACGAGCAGTACTTC. Amino acid sequence: CASRPGTGEGYEQYF.

This clonotype was observed a few times. A junction end diverges from the germline sequence, so it may reflect a read error. The V gene is TRBV4-2, the J gene TRBJ2-5; no firm D call. This CDR3 has 14 residues. Germline values: CDR1 LGHNA, CDR2 YNFKEQ. CDR3 protein: CASSQGLWQGTQYF. Written as DNA, the CDR3 is TGTGCCAGCAGCCAAGGCCTGTGGCAAGGGACCCAGTACTTC.

This clonotype was recorded at least ten times. V is TRBV12-3 or TRBV12-4 and J is TRBJ1-5; D gene unclear. Deletions cut 2 bases from V and 7 bases from J, with 9 bases between. The CDR3 length is 13 residues. This chain's CDR3 is CASSLRWGQPQHF. DNA for the CDR3: TGTGCCAGCAGTTTACGCTGGGGACAGCCCCAGCATTTT.

This chain links TRBV6-1 with TRBJ2-7; D uncertain. The length of the CDR3 is 13 residues. Trimming stripped 6 bases from V and 6 bases from J, with 15 bases between. Germline loops: CDR1 MNHNS, CDR2 SASEGT. The CDR3: CASSPRPPGEQYF. The DNA of the CDR3 is TGTGCCAGCAGCCCTCGCCCTCCGGGCGAGCAGTACTTC.